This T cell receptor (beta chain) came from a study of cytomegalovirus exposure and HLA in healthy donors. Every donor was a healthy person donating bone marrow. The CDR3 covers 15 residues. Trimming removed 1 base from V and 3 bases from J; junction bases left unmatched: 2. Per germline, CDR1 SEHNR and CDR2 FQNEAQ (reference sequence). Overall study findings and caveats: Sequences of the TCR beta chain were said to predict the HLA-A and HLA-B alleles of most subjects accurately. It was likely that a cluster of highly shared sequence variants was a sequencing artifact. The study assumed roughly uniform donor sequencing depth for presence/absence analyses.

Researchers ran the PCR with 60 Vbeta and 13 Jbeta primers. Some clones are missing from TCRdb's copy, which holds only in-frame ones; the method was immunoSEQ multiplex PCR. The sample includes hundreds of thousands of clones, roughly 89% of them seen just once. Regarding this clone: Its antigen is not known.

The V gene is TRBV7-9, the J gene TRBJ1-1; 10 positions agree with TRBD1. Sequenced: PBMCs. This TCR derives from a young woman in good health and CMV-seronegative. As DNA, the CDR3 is TGTGCCAGCAGCTTAGGACAGGGGGCGGACACTGAAGCTTTCTTT. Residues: CASSLGQGADTEAFF.